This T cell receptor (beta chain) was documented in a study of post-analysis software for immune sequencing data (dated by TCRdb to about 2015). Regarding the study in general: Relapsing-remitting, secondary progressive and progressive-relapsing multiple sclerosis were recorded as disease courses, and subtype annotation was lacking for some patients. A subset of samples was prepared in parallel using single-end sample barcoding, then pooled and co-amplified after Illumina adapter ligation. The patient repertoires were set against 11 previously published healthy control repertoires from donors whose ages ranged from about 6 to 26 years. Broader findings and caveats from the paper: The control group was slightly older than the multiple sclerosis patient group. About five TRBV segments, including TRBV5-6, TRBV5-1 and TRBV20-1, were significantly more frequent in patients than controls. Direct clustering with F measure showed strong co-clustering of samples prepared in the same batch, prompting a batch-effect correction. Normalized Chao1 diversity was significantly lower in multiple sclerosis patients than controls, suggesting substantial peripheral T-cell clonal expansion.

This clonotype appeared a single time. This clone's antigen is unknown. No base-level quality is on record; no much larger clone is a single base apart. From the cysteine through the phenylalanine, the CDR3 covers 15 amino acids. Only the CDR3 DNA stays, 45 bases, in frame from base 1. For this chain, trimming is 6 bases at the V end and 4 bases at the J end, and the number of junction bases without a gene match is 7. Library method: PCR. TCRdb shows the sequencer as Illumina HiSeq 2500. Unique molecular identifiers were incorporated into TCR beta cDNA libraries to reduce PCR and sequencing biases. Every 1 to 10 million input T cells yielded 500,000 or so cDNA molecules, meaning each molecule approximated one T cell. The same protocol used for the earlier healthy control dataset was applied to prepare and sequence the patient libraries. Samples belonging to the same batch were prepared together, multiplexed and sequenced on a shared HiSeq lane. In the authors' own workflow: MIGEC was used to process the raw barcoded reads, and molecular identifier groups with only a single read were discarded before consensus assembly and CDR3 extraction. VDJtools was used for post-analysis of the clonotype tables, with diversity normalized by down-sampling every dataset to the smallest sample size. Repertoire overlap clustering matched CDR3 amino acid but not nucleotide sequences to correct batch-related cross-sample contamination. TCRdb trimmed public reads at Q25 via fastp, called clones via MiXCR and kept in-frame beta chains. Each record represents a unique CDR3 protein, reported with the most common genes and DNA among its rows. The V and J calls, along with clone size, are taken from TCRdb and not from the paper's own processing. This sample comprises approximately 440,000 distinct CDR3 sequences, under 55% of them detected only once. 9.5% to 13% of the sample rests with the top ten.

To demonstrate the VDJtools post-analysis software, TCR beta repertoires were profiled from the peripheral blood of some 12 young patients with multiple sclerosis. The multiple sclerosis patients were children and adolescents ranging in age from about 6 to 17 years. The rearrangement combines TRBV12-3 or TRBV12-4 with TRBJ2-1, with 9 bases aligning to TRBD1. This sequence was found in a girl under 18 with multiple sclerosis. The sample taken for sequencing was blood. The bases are TGTGCCAGCAGCCGCGGACAGGGGCCTTACAATGAGCAGTTCTTC. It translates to CASSRGQGPYNEQFF.